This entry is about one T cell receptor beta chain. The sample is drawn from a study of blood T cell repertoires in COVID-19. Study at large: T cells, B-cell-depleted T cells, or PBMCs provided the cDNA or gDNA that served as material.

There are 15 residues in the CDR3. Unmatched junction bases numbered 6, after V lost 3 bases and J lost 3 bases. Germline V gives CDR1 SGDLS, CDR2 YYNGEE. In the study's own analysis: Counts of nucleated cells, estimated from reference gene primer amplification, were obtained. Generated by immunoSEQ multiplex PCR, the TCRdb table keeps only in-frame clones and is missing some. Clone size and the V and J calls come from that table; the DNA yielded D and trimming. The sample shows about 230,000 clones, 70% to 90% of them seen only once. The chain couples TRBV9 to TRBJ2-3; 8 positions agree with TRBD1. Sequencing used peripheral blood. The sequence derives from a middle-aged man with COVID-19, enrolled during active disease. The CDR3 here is CASSDRTGFTDTQYF. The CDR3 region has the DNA TGTGCCAGCAGCGATCGGACAGGGTTTACAGATACGCAGTATTTT.